This T cell receptor beta chain was found in a study of T cell responses to AZD1222 COVID-19 vaccine (dated by TCRdb to about 2021). Some background on the complete study: TCR sequencing was performed for some 250 trial participants, of whom around 210 were given two doses of AZD1222 and roughly 25 were given two doses of MenACWY control vaccine. Enrollment into the trials was organized by age into subgroups of 18-55, 56-69 and 70-plus years, and those subgroups contained roughly 150, 30 and 60 TCR-sequenced participants, respectively. The paper's findings and limits, for the study overall: The vaccine-associated CD4 TCRs covered the entire spike protein, and the dominant responses fell in regions 160-218 and 743-854. A significant rise in spike-specific TCR breadth and depth was observed after two AZD1222 doses relative to day 0 and relative to MenACWY recipients. Most participants were white British and females outnumbered males, and the authors suggested that clonal diversity may have been underestimated. Conclusions about previously exposed vaccinees are limited because only five to seven AZD1222 recipients were SARS-CoV-2 seropositive at baseline. Nearly half of unique spike-specific TCRs reportedly recognized epitopes outside regions mutated in the B.1.351 and B.1.1.7 variants. Because no day 14 peak-response samples were available, the repertoires could be characterized only after the peak T cell response. The 56-69-year group was small, and its depth increase did not reach significance, likely because of low power.

The time point tag for this specimen amounts to: baseline before first vaccination. This specimen's treatment or condition label, interpreted: meningococcal conjugate vaccine given as trial control. Vaccinee samples were obtained from the UK trials COV001 and COV002, which included a single-blind randomized controlled phase 2/3 trial of AZD1222 (ChAdOx1 nCoV-19) in healthy adults. For TCRbeta chain sequencing, PBMC samples were collected from trial participants at day 0 and at day 28 after the second dose. The CDR3 regions of human TCRbeta chains were analyzed by immunosequencing. The authors' analysis ran thus. Repertoire TCRs were matched against a reference library of SARS-CoV-2-specific TCRs generated with the MIRA antigen-specificity platform. Breadth was defined as the fraction of unique TCRs that were SARS-CoV-2-associated. Depth was defined as the fraction of total T cells that were SARS-CoV-2-associated. Using the MIRA data, every spike-specific TCR was mapped to the spike region that the TCR reacted to and assigned to either a CD4 or a CD8 class. Log10-transformed breadth and depth values were compared by one-way ANOVA with Sidak's multiple comparisons tests. The clones in this table, taken by TCRdb from immuneACCESS, are in-frame only. Not every clone is retained; where verified, under half of the shortfall comes from an unresolved V gene, and the cause of the rest is unknown. The V and J calls and clone size are taken from that table; D and trimming were inferred from the DNA. This sample gives 60,000 to 100,000 clones in total; approximately 90% of them show up just once. The top ten clones comprise 5.5% to 9% of the sample.

The CDR3, cysteine through phenylalanine, is 14 amino acids long. The sequence is cut down to CDR3 DNA, 42 bases in frame from base 1. The germline V and J ends show losses of 5 bases and 4 bases respectively, and no gene match explains 5 bases of the junction. CDR1 and CDR2 were assigned from the germline V gene (reference sequence) as LNHDA and SQIVND. On this clone: No antigen is known for it. No base quality information exists; no much larger clone differs at one position.

The receptor comes from an adult in good health. The chain uses TRBV19 and TRBJ2-5, and TRBD2 aligns with 9 junction nucleotides. The specimen was peripheral blood, collected on day 0 of MenACWY control vaccination. The CDR3 region has the sequence CASSAGLAGETQYF. The nucleotide sequence is TGTGCCAGTAGTGCGGGACTAGCCGGAGAGACCCAGTACTTC.